The 10 T cell receptor beta chains in this list originate from one sample, sequenced in a study of cytomegalovirus exposure and HLA in healthy donors (dated by TCRdb to 2017 to 2019). Library preparation used the immunoSEQ multiplex PCR assay. For the multiplex PCR, a mixture combining 60 forward primers for TCR Vbeta segments and 13 reverse primers for TCR Jbeta segments was used. TCRdb limited this immuneACCESS table to in-frame rearrangements with V and J called. A share of clones is missing; checked studies link under half to unresolved V genes, and the rest is unexplained. Here the sample has approximately 100,000 clones; 74% occur a single time. The ten biggest clones cover approximately 2% of the sample. Sequencing used PBMCs. The receptor source for this set is a human donor in good health.

This sequence joins TRBV9 and TRBJ2-2; TRBD2 matches at 9 bases. This CDR3 is 17 amino acids long. Germline values: CDR1 SGDLS, CDR2 YYNGEE. V shed 3 bases, J shed 6 bases, and the junction held 12 bases outside the gene matches. CDR3 in amino acids: CASSESLPSGVSGELFF. CDR3 in DNA: TGTGCCAGCAGCGAGAGCCTGCCTAGCGGGGTGTCCGGGGAGCTGTTTTTT.

The chain uses TRBV2 and TRBJ2-7; 10 bases are a match to TRBD2. This CDR3 contains 15 residues. Per the germline V gene, CDR1 is SNHLY and CDR2 is FYNNEI. Unmatched junction bases numbered 8, after V lost 5 bases and J lost 4 bases. For the CDR3, the DNA is TGTGCCAGCAGTCCCAGGACTAGCGGCCTATACGAGCAGTACTTC. This sequence encodes CASSPRTSGLYEQYF.

The J gene is TRBJ1-5, the V gene TRBV2; a weak D match, TRBD1 (5 bases). CDR1 and CDR2 from the germline V gene are SNHLY and FYNNEI. V was trimmed by 5 bases and J by 3 bases, leaving 8 bases between them. This CDR3 region has 13 residues. The CDR3 reads CASSRQNNQPQHF. The CDR3 nucleotides are TGTGCCAGCAGTCGACAGAACAATCAGCCCCAGCATTTT.

This clone was found a few times. V gene TRBV2 combines with J gene TRBJ1-3; TRBD1 agrees at 7 bases. The CDR3 length is 20 residues. Germline loops: CDR1 SNHLY, CDR2 FYNNEI. After removal of 4 bases from V and 0 bases from J, the junction contained 18 bases not matched to a gene. CDR3 region: CASSGPTPGQTSYSGNTIYF. The CDR3 coding sequence is TGTGCCAGCAGTGGACCTACTCCGGGACAGACATCTTACTCTGGAAACACCATATATTTT.

The chain recombines TRBV28 with TRBJ1-2; 9 bases map to TRBD1. CDR1 and CDR2 (germline): MDHEN, SYDVKM. The CDR3 has 13 amino acids. V was pared by 5 bases and J by 8 bases, with 6 bases of the junction left unmatched. The CDR3 bases are TGTGCCAGCAGTCCCGGGACAGGGAGGGGCTACACCTTC. This sequence encodes CASSPGTGRGYTF.

The rearrangement links TRBV4-3 to TRBJ2-5; tentatively, D is TRBD2 (7 bases). Germline loops: CDR1 LGHNA, CDR2 YSLEER. This CDR3 is 15 amino acids long. V was trimmed by 2 bases and J by 5 bases, leaving 15 bases between them. The DNA of the CDR3 is TGCGCCAGCAGCCAATATCGGGGGGCCGTTGAGACCCAGTACTTC. It is translated as CASSQYRGAVETQYF.

This clone occurred once. The rearrangement uses TRBV28 and TRBJ2-7; 9 nucleotides line up with TRBD1. Unmatched junction bases numbered 12, after V lost 8 bases and J lost 7 bases. The germline V gene has CDR1 MDHEN and CDR2 SYDVKM. The CDR3 contains 14 residues. CDR3: CASRPPGQGKEQYF. The CDR3 nucleotides are TGTGCCAGCCGTCCTCCGGGACAGGGTAAGGAGCAGTACTTC. Full variable domain (outside the CDR3, taken from reference TRBV28 and TRBJ2-7): DVKVTQSSRYLVKRTGEKVFLECVQDMDHENMFWYRQDPGLGLRLIYFSYDVKMKEKGDIPEGYSVSREKKERFSLILESASTNQTSMYLCASRPPGQGKEQYFGPGTRLTVT.

CDR3: CASKGSIRGQPQHF. The CDR3 DNA reads as TGTGCCAGCAAGGGGTCTATCCGTGGGCAGCCCCAGCATTTT. V and J are TRBV28 and TRBJ1-5; D is perhaps TRBD1 (5 bases). V lost 7 bases, J lost 7 bases, and 17 bases lay in between. This CDR3 region has 14 residues. In germline, CDR1 is MDHEN, CDR2 SYDVKM.

The chain links TRBV19 to TRBJ1-2; tentatively, D is TRBD1 (6 bases). The CDR3 is 14 residues long. V lost 3 bases to trimming and J lost 2 bases, with 10 bases between them. Germline CDR1 is LNHDA and CDR2 is SQIVND (reference sequence). CDR3 DNA: TGTGCCAGTAGTATGATCGACAGGAACTATGGCTACACCTTC. Its protein product is CASSMIDRNYGYTF.

V gene TRBV5-5 combines with J gene TRBJ1-2, with a weak D call TRBD1 (5 bases). Germline V gene lookup returns CDR1 SGHKS and CDR2 YYEKEE (reference sequence). This CDR3 has 16 amino acids. V lost 0 bases and J lost 2, with 14 bases in between. The CDR3 reads CASSLAWAGRNYGYTF. The CDR3 DNA follows: TGTGCCAGCAGCTTGGCCTGGGCAGGGCGCAACTATGGCTACACCTTC.